This T cell receptor beta chain came from a study of T cell repertoires in cytomegalovirus infection. The V end was cut by 7 bases, the J end by 7 bases, with 22 bases between. This CDR3 region has 15 residues. From germline, CDR1 is MNHEY and CDR2 SMNVEV (reference sequence). TCRdb analysed the reads with MiXCR anew, one entry per CDR3 protein. The table lists 830,000 or so distinct CDR3 sequences, about 31% of them singletons. General study points: HLA-C-restricted CMV-specific TCR beta clonotypes were dominant in the ex vivo response. Identification of carriers of CMV plus the relevant HLA was performed using cumulative public TCR beta family frequency.

Comment on this clonotype: The target antigen is unknown.

The TCR sequence derives from a human donor in good health (CMV status not recorded). Some clones in this sample may be carry-over from other donors' samples. Specimen: cultured CD8+ T cells from PBMCs, collected from culture after CMV antigen stimulation. The chain combines TRBV27 with TRBJ2-5, with a tentative D call TRBD2 (6 bases). The DNA of the CDR3 is TGTGCCAGCACCTCTACGTCGACAATCGGGGGGACCCAGTACTTC. It yields the protein CASTSTSTIGGTQYF.